This T cell receptor beta chain was sequenced for a study of CD8 T cells in Susac syndrome. Background on the study: Each patient with Susac syndrome, at the time of blood draw, was therapy-naive, on corticosteroids, or on intravenous immunoglobulin alone. Study observations and caveats: A relatively small number of individuals underwent TCR sequencing and HLA analysis. Clonal expansion was not seen in any Susac syndrome CD4+ T cell repertoire.

The CDR3 contains 13 residues. Germline CDR1 is MNHEY and CDR2 is SVGAGI. V was cut by 5 bases and J by 7 bases, with 15 bases left in between. About this clonotype itself: Its antigen remains unidentified.

Both CD4+ and CD8+ T cells were negatively isolated, and TEMRA cells underwent FACS enrichment. With random hexamers, reverse transcription was performed on about 0.5 to 1 ug of RNA. Each CDR3 protein is one row after TCRdb ran MiXCR on the immunoSEQ multiplex PCR reads. The data show 200,000 or so distinct CDR3 sequences, roughly 95% seen once. The chain joins TRBV6-5 to TRBJ2-7; no clear D gene. The sequenced sample was CD4+ T cells from PBMCs. This TCR was recovered from a human donor with Susac syndrome. The CDR3 bases are TGTGCCAGCAGTAACAGCAGGTCTCGGGAGCAGTACTTC. Encoded protein: CASSNSRSREQYF.